What follows are 19 T cell receptor beta chains derived from one specimen sequenced in a study of OX40 agonist ivuxolimab in advanced cancers. The method was immunoSEQ multiplex PCR; TCRdb's version includes in-frame clones alone and lacks a portion of them. In the table there are 60,000 to 75,000 clones, around 87% of which are singletons. The source material was CD4+ or CD8+ T cells sorted from blood, sampled in a trial of the OX40 agonist ivuxolimab. These receptors were obtained from an adult with an advanced solid tumor such as melanoma, head and neck, liver or kidney cancer.

This chain links TRBV9 with TRBJ2-7, with 8 positions matching TRBD2. The CDR3 contains 14 residues. Germline V lookup: CDR1 SGDLS, CDR2 YYNGEE. V shed 0 bases, J shed 2 bases, and the junction held 1 base outside the gene matches. CDR3 loop: CASSVGGGTYEQYF. The DNA for the CDR3 is TGTGCCAGCAGCGTAGGCGGGGGGACCTACGAGCAGTACTTC.

This sequence joins TRBV19 and TRBJ1-5; D gene ambiguous. Looked up from germline, CDR1 is LNHDA and CDR2 is SQIVND (reference sequence). CDR3 length equals 13 residues. The V end lost 7 bases, the J end lost 9 bases, and 16 bases lay between the germline ends. The CDR3 bases are TGTGCCAGTACCTTGGCCCCTACGGGGCCCCAGCATTTT. It translates to CASTLAPTGPQHF.

This chain joins TRBV11-1 and TRBJ1-2; D may be TRBD1 (5 bases). The CDR3 covers 14 residues. Germline V gene lookup returns CDR1 SGHAT and CDR2 FQDESV (reference sequence). V was trimmed by 3 bases and J by 5 bases, leaving 13 bases between them. The CDR3 DNA sequence: TGTGCCAGCAGCTTTTCAGGGCAAGGTTATGGCTACACCTTC. This translates into CASSFSGQGYGYTF. Looking up the rest from reference TRBV11-1 and TRBJ1-2 gives the full variable domain: EAEVAQSPRYKITEKSQAVAFWCDPISGHATLYWYRQILGQGPELLVQFQDESVVDDSQLPKDRFSAERLKGVDSTLKIQPAELGDSAMYLCASSFSGQGYGYTFGSGTRLTVV.

This chain links TRBV7-2 with TRBJ2-7; 7 bases map to TRBD2. This CDR3 has 14 amino acids. Germline lookup yields CDR1 SGHTA and CDR2 FQGNSA. J lost 2 bases, V lost 1 base, and 2 bases had no gene match. CDR3 nucleotides: TGTGCCAGCAGCTTAGAGGGACTAACCTACGAGCAGTACTTC. Translating gives CASSLEGLTYEQYF.

The chain has TRBV27 and TRBJ2-1, with unresolved D. The CDR3 consists of 12 residues. Per germline, CDR1 MNHEY and CDR2 SMNVEV (reference sequence). Trimming pared 5 bases from V and 7 bases from J, leaving 9 bases between. CDR3 DNA: TGTGCCAGCAGTAACCTGGGGAATGAGCAGTTCTTC. As protein: CASSNLGNEQFF.

Only a few counts were recorded for this clone. The rearrangement uses TRBV5-1 and TRBJ1-5; D gene uncertain. Germline CDR1 reads SGHRS; CDR2 reads YFSETQ. Trimming cost V 0 bases and J 0 bases, with 7 bases left between them. The CDR3 is 15 residues long. DNA for the CDR3: TGCGCCAGCAGCTTGGGCGGCTCTAGCAATCAGCCCCAGCATTTT. Its protein is CASSLGGSSNQPQHF.

The chain uses TRBV5-1 and TRBJ2-5; D uncertain. V lost 0 bases, J lost 3 bases, and 9 bases lay in between. The CDR3 length is 14 residues. The germline V gene has CDR1 SGHRS and CDR2 YFSETQ. In DNA form, the CDR3 reads TGCGCCAGCAGCTTGGGACGGTCCGAAGAGACCCAGTACTTC. Amino acids: CASSLGRSEETQYF.

V gene TRBV9 combines with J gene TRBJ2-2; weak D call: TRBD2 (5 bases). This CDR3 is built from 15 residues. CDR1 is SGDLS, CDR2 YYNGEE, per germline. V lost 3 bases, J lost 3 bases, and 12 bases lay in between. As DNA, the CDR3 is TGTGCCAGCAGCGGGACTGGCCCTCACACCGGGGAGCTGTTTTTT. Encoded protein: CASSGTGPHTGELFF.

With respect to this clone: The sample has other DNA sequences that encode this CDR3 too. The chain links TRBV6-6 to TRBJ2-4; D is uncertain. V shed 8 bases and J shed 6 bases, with 14 bases lying between them. Germline-derived CDR1 and CDR2 are MNHNY and SVGAGI (reference sequence). The CDR3 runs 13 residues. In nucleotides, the CDR3 is TGTGCCAGCGGGTTTTTTGAAGGAAACATTCAGTACTTC. Amino acids: CASGFFEGNIQYF.

The rearrangement uses TRBV28 and TRBJ1-1; 7 positions agree with TRBD1. This CDR3 region has 13 residues. The germline gives CDR1 MDHEN, CDR2 SYDVKM. Unmatched junction bases numbered 3, after V lost 8 bases and J lost 0 bases. CDR3 sequence reads: CASSDRMNTEAFF. The CDR3 DNA reads as TGTGCCAGCTCGGACAGGATGAACACTGAAGCTTTCTTT.

The chain uses TRBV4-1 and TRBJ1-2; maybe TRBD1 (5 bases). The CDR3 has 13 residues. CDR1 MGHRA and CDR2 YSYEKL come from the germline V gene. The germline V and J ends were trimmed by 1 base and 6 bases, with 9 bases remaining between them. This CDR3 reads CASSQGPGNGYTF. CDR3 nucleotides: TGCGCCAGCAGCCAAGGCCCAGGGAATGGCTACACCTTC.

The chain joins TRBV11-2 to TRBJ2-3; D ambiguous. V was clipped by 0 bases and J by 2 bases, with 3 bases between them. The V gene's germline CDR1 is SGHAT and CDR2 FQNNGV. The CDR3 is 13 amino acids. For the CDR3, the DNA is TGTGCCAGCAGCTTAGAGCCCACAGATACGCAGTATTTT. As protein: CASSLEPTDTQYF.

V is TRBV23-1 and J is TRBJ2-7; no clear D gene. TRBV23-1 is an ORF, with its function uncertain. CDR3 length: 15 amino acids. Trimming cost V 4 bases and J 2 bases, with 15 bases left between them. CDR3: CASSRFFLHPYEQYF. The CDR3 DNA reads as TGCGCCAGCAGTCGCTTTTTTCTTCACCCCTACGAGCAGTACTTC.

V is TRBV5-6 and J is TRBJ1-2; D unresolved. The CDR3 is 12 residues long. V dropped 2 bases and J dropped 8 bases, with 10 bases sitting between them. CDR1 is SGHDT and CDR2 is YYEEEE in the germline V gene. The chain's CDR3 is CASSFLSDGYTF. CDR3 nucleotide sequence: TGTGCCAGCAGCTTCTTAAGTGACGGCTACACCTTC.

V is TRBV18 and J is TRBJ1-1; possible D gene TRBD1, 6 bases. CDR3 length: 13 amino acids. Germline assignment: CDR1 KGHSH and CDR2 LQKENI. Trimming removed 3 bases at V and 5 bases at J, with 10 bases between. Written as DNA, the CDR3 is TGTGCCAGCTCACCGCCGGACAGTACTGAAGCTTTCTTT. Translation gives CASSPPDSTEAFF.

The gene calls are TRBV4-1 and TRBJ1-5; D is unresolved. The CDR3 sequence is 16 residues long. The germline V and J ends were trimmed by 0 bases and 3 bases, with 12 bases remaining between them. Germline values: CDR1 MGHRA, CDR2 YSYEKL. CDR3 sequence: CASSQDPPPNNQPQHF. The CDR3 coding sequence is TGCGCCAGCAGCCAAGATCCTCCCCCGAACAATCAGCCCCAGCATTTT.

This clone was counted between two and nine times. The chain is built from TRBV19 and TRBJ2-7, with no clear D. The V end was cut by 3 bases, the J end by 4 bases, with 10 bases between. The length of the CDR3 is 13 residues. The germline CDR1 and CDR2 sequences are LNHDA and SQIVND (reference sequence). Here the CDR3 DNA reads TGTGCCAGTAGTATCGAACCGAGGTACGAGCAGTACTTC. Translation gives CASSIEPRYEQYF.

V usage is TRBV6-7 and J usage is TRBJ1-5, with 7 bases aligning to TRBD1. TRBV6-7 is designated an ORF whose function remains uncertain. This CDR3 has 14 residues. The J segment lost 4 bases and the V segment lost 11 bases, leaving 11 bases of the junction unmatched. The CDR3 reads CAGPRDSENQPQHF. CDR3 DNA sequence: TGTGCCGGACCTCGGGACAGCGAAAATCAGCCCCAGCATTTT.

The chain couples TRBV6-1 to TRBJ1-1; weak D call: TRBD1 (5 bases). There are 15 residues in the CDR3. The V end lost 6 bases, the J end lost 5 bases, and 19 bases lay between the germline ends. The germline V gene has CDR1 MNHNS and CDR2 SASEGT. CDR3 DNA sequence: TGTGCCAGCAGCTCCCAGAAGGGGCAGGAAACTGAAGCTTTCTTT. This encodes CASSSQKGQETEAFF.